This TCR beta chain derives from a study of control samples from healthy donors and cancer patients. The V and J ends lost 0 bases and 4 bases respectively, with 10 bases between them. Germline-derived CDR1 and CDR2 are LNHDA and SQIVND (reference sequence). The CDR3 length is 15 residues. This clone was observed once. The protocol was immunoSEQ multiplex PCR, while the TCRdb copy is restricted to in-frame clones and leaves out a portion. This table has approximately 100,000 clones, 90% appearing once. Material: blood. This chain uses TRBV19 with TRBJ1-5; a weak D match, TRBD1 (6 bases). The clonotype originates from a human donor in good health. The donor label of this sample is uncertain. CDR3 loop: CASSIDRDTNQPQHF. CDR3 sequence (DNA): TGTGCCAGTAGTATAGACCGGGACACTAATCAGCCCCAGCATTTT.